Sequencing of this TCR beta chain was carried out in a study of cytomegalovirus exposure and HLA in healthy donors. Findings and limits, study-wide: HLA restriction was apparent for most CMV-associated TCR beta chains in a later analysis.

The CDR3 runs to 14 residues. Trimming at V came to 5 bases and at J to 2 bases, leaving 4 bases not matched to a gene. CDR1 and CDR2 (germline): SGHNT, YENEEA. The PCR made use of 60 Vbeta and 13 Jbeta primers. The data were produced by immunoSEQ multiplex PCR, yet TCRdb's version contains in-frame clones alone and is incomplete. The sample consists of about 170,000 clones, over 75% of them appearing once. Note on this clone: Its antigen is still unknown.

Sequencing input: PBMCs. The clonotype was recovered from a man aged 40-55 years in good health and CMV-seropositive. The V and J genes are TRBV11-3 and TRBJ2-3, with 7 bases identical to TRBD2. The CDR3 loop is CASSPGLFTDTQYF. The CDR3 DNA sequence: TGTGCCAGCAGCCCGGGACTATTCACAGATACGCAGTATTTT.